This T cell receptor beta chain was observed in a study of cytomegalovirus exposure and HLA in healthy donors. The study, taken as a whole, reports: Later on, an analysis showed TCR association rates differing by HLA locus, with DRB1 the most and HLA-C the fewest. It emerged from a later analysis that several of the most significant clusters appeared to be linked to common viral pathogens.

The PCR employed 60 Vbeta primers together with 13 Jbeta primers. The protocol was immunoSEQ multiplex PCR, while the TCRdb copy is restricted to in-frame clones and leaves out a portion. The sample shows 150,000 or so clones, around three quarters of them seen only once. Germline CDR1 reads MNHNY; CDR2 reads SVGAGI (reference sequence). This CDR3 has 14 amino acids. V shed 6 bases and J 3 bases; nucleotides not matched to a gene: 7. Note on this clone: Its matching antigen is unknown.

The chain carries TRBV6-6 and TRBJ2-7, with 8 bases identical to TRBD2. The TCR comes from a woman in her thirties or forties in good health and CMV-seronegative. Sequences were obtained from PBMCs. CDR3 coding DNA: TGTGCCAGCAGCTCGGGACTAGAGGGCTACGAGCAGTACTTC. Amino acids: CASSSGLEGYEQYF.